The 24 T cell receptor beta chains listed next were all sequenced from one sample in a study of post-analysis software for immune sequencing data. Study conclusions and caveats: Controls showed lower frequencies than patients for five TRBV segments, and TRBV5-6, TRBV5-1 and TRBV20-1 were among these.

What these receptors recognize is not known. The TCR beta cDNA libraries carried unique molecular identifiers. TCRdb passed the PCR reads through MiXCR, listing each CDR3 protein once. Found here are fewer than 850,000 distinct CDR3 sequences, roughly 29% of them singletons; the top ten hold around 0.55%. Source material: blood. The receptor set was obtained from a girl aged 10-17 years with multiple sclerosis.

This clonotype came up a few times. The V call is TRBV4-3, the J call TRBJ1-1; D ambiguous. There are 18 residues in the CDR3. The ends were cut back, 0 bases at V and 1 base at J, with 18 bases in the middle. The germline gives CDR1 LGHNA, CDR2 YSLEER. The CDR3 DNA is TGCGCCAGCAGCCAAGACGGTGGTCGACTTTCAGCGAACACTGAAGCTTTCTTT. This codes for CASSQDGGRLSANTEAFF.

This chain joins TRBV29-1 and TRBJ2-5; D not certain. The germline gives CDR1 SQVTM, CDR2 ANQGSEA. The CDR3 totals 10 residues. Trimming removed 1 base from V and 11 bases from J, with 8 bases in between. This chain's CDR3 is CSVEVSEQYF. The CDR3 DNA follows: TGCAGCGTTGAAGTTAGTGAGCAGTACTTC. Full variable domain (rest looked up from reference TRBV29-1 and TRBJ2-5): SAVISQKPSRDICQRGTSLTIQCQVDSQVTMMFWYRQQPGQSLTLIATANQGSEATYESGFVIDKFPISRPNLTFSTLTVSNMSPEDSSIYLCSVEVSEQYFGPGTRLLVL.

The V gene is TRBV25-1, the J gene TRBJ1-1; D is perhaps TRBD1 (5 bases). Between the trimmed V and J ends, which lost 6 bases and 8 bases, there was a span of 13 bases. This CDR3 has 12 amino acids. Germline loops: CDR1 MGHDK, CDR2 SYGVNS. The CDR3 loop is CASRREGKEAFF. The CDR3 DNA is TGTGCCAGCAGGAGGGAGGGGAAGGAAGCTTTCTTT.

This clonotype was counted between two and nine times. The chain joins TRBV7-2 to TRBJ1-4, with D hard to call. This CDR3 has 13 amino acids. Trimming pared 4 bases from V and 8 bases from J, leaving 11 bases between. The V gene's germline CDR1 is SGHTA and CDR2 FQGNSA. The CDR3 bases are TGTGCCAGCAGCTACAAACGGTGGGAAAAACTGTTTTTT. This codes for CASSYKRWEKLFF.

V gene TRBV5-5 combines with J gene TRBJ1-1, with D possibly TRBD1 on 5 matching bases. Trimming took off 4 bases at V and 10 bases at J, with 17 bases between the two ends. CDR1 SGHKS and CDR2 YYEKEE come from the germline V gene (reference sequence). The CDR3 totals 13 residues. The CDR3 loop is CASSGSGRRRAFF. The CDR3 nucleotides read TGTGCCAGCAGCGGGTCGGGACGGAGGCGAGCTTTCTTT.

The V gene is TRBV28, the J gene TRBJ2-1; a weak D match, TRBD2 (6 bases). This CDR3 contains 16 residues. Trimming removed 6 bases from V and 4 bases from J, with 19 bases in between. Germline lookup yields CDR1 MDHEN and CDR2 SYDVKM. CDR3 residues: CASSPYAGLPYNEQFF. The CDR3 bases are TGTGCCAGCAGCCCGTATGCGGGGCTACCTTACAATGAGCAGTTCTTC.

This clonotype came up a few times. Relative to the germline gene, one junction end is altered; a read error may explain this. The chain couples TRBV5-6 to TRBJ2-3; D possibly uses TRBD1 or TRBD2 (5 bases each). In germline, CDR1 is SGHDT, CDR2 YYEEEE. This CDR3 has 16 residues. The CDR3 nucleotides read TGTGCCAGCACCTTGATACAGGACGGGGGCACAGATACGCAGTATTTT. Protein: CASTLIQDGGTDTQYF.

There are a few counts of this clonotype. The V call is TRBV7-6, the J call TRBJ2-3; TRBD2 aligns across 7 bases. Germline V lookup: CDR1 SGHVS, CDR2 FNYEAQ. The CDR3 consists of 15 residues. V was pared by 5 bases and J by 6 bases, with 11 bases of the junction left unmatched. The CDR3: CASSPRTRVGDTQYF. The CDR3 nucleotides are TGTGCCAGCAGCCCGAGGACTAGGGTCGGGGATACGCAGTATTTT.

The genes are TRBV11-1 and TRBJ1-2, with unresolved D. The CDR3 has 14 amino acids. Germline V gene data show CDR1 as SGHAT and CDR2 as FQDESV (reference sequence). V lost 4 bases and J lost 5, with 14 bases in between. CDR3 DNA sequence: TGTGCCAGCAGCTCGACGGTACGCGGGTATGGCTACACCTTC. This gives the protein CASSSTVRGYGYTF. Full variable domain (rest looked up from reference TRBV11-1 and TRBJ1-2): EAEVAQSPRYKITEKSQAVAFWCDPISGHATLYWYRQILGQGPELLVQFQDESVVDDSQLPKDRFSAERLKGVDSTLKIQPAELGDSAMYLCASSSTVRGYGYTFGSGTRLTVV.

V usage is TRBV12-3 or TRBV12-4 and J usage is TRBJ2-3; D call uncertain. The V end lost 7 bases, the J end lost 10 bases, and 18 bases lay between the germline ends. This CDR3 is 13 amino acids long. The CDR3 sequence is CASISDVSVSQYF. The CDR3 nucleotides read TGTGCCAGCATCTCCGATGTTAGTGTTTCGCAGTATTTT.

This clonotype occurred a few times. The J gene is TRBJ1-2, the V gene TRBV15, with D tentatively TRBD1 (5 bases). The V end was cut by 0 bases, the J end by 10 bases, with 15 bases between. Germline V gene lookup returns CDR1 LNHNV and CDR2 YYDKDF (reference sequence). This CDR3 has 14 residues. The CDR3: CATSRDRVGGFYTF. CDR3 DNA: TGTGCCACCAGCAGAGATCGGGTTGGGGGGTTCTACACCTTC.

About this clonotype itself: The junction departs from germline at one end; a sequencing error may be responsible. The rearrangement links TRBV11-2 to TRBJ1-1; D gene uncertain. The CDR3 covers 13 residues. The germline CDR1 and CDR2 sequences are SGHAT and FQNNGV. The CDR3 is CTSSLGENTEAFF. CDR3 nucleotide sequence: TGTACCAGCAGCTTAGGAGAAAACACTGAAGCTTTCTTT. Full variable domain (rest looked up from reference TRBV11-2 and TRBJ1-1): EAGVAQSPRYKIIEKRQSVAFWCNPISGHATLYWYQQILGQGPKLLIQFQNNGVVDDSQLPKDRFSAERLKGVDSTLKIQPAKLEDSAVYLCTSSLGENTEAFFGQGTRLTVV.

This clonotype was seen many times. The chain joins TRBV5-1 to TRBJ2-7, with no clear D. The V gene's germline CDR1 is SGHRS and CDR2 YFSETQ. Trimming pared 7 bases from V and 4 bases from J, leaving 15 bases between. This CDR3 is built from 13 residues. The DNA for the CDR3 is TGCGCCAGCTCCCCCGGGTTAGGGTACGAGCAGTACTTC. It yields the protein CASSPGLGYEQYF.

This clonotype occurred a few times. The V call is TRBV11-1, the J call TRBJ2-7; 14 bases fit TRBD2. J lost 1 base, V lost 5 bases, and 10 bases had no gene match. The germline CDR1 and CDR2 sequences are SGHAT and FQDESV (reference sequence). There are 18 residues in the CDR3. CDR3 region: CASSRSGLAGGRSYEQYF. CDR3 coding DNA: TGTGCCAGCAGCCGATCCGGACTAGCGGGGGGCCGATCCTACGAGCAGTACTTC.

V is TRBV29-1 and J is TRBJ2-5; D gene unclear. Per the germline V gene, CDR1 is SQVTM and CDR2 is ANQGSEA. The CDR3 is 15 amino acids. The V end was cut by 2 bases, the J end by 2 bases, with 15 bases between. The CDR3 nucleotides read TGCAGCGTTGAATCCCCGGACGGATATCAAGAGACCCAGTACTTC. Its protein is CSVESPDGYQETQYF. The full variable domain, its missing parts supplied by reference TRBV29-1 and TRBJ2-5, is SAVISQKPSRDICQRGTSLTIQCQVDSQVTMMFWYRQQPGQSLTLIATANQGSEATYESGFVIDKFPISRPNLTFSTLTVSNMSPEDSSIYLCSVESPDGYQETQYFGPGTRLLVL.

The V call is TRBV20-1, the J call TRBJ2-7, with D possibly TRBD1 on 6 matching bases. Germline assignment: CDR1 DFQATT and CDR2 SNEGSKA (reference sequence). Trimming removed 2 bases at V and 3 bases at J, with 14 bases between. The CDR3 has 14 amino acids. The CDR3 region is CSARMVGALYEQYF. CDR3 DNA: TGCAGTGCTAGAATGGTGGGGGCCCTCTACGAGCAGTACTTC.

V is TRBV12-3 or TRBV12-4 and J is TRBJ1-2, with 11 positions matching TRBD1. V lost 4 bases and J lost 14; bases outside the gene matches: 9. The CDR3 loop spans 13 amino acids. CDR3 DNA sequence: TGTGCCAGCAGTTCCGGGACAGGGGGACCAGGTACCTTC. As protein: CASSSGTGGPGTF.

This rearrangement joins TRBV2 to TRBJ2-3, with TRBD2 identical over 8 bases. The V gene end was trimmed by 7 bases and the J gene end by 0 bases; junction bases not matched to a gene: 6. This CDR3 has 15 amino acids. The germline V gene has CDR1 SNHLY and CDR2 FYNNEI. The CDR3 region has the DNA TGTGCCAGCATCGGCGGGAGGACTAGCACAGATACGCAGTATTTT. It yields the protein CASIGGRTSTDTQYF.

This clonotype showed up many times. This sequence joins TRBV20-1 and TRBJ2-3; D may correspond to TRBD1 or TRBD2 (5 bases each). Germline CDR1 reads DFQATT; CDR2 reads SNEGSKA (reference sequence). Trimming took 4 bases from V and 2 from J, leaving 13 bases between them. The CDR3 totals 14 residues. This CDR3 reads CSATMGDHTDTQYF. The CDR3 DNA reads TGCAGTGCTACGATGGGGGACCACACAGATACGCAGTATTTT.

J is TRBJ1-4 and V is TRBV25-1; D ambiguous. The CDR3 spans 16 residues. CDR1 and CDR2 (germline): MGHDK, SYGVNS. Trimming removed 2 bases from V and 4 bases from J, with 14 bases in between. As DNA, the CDR3 is TGTGCCAGCAGTGAAGGGAATATGGGCCGTAATGAAAAACTGTTTTTT. Protein product: CASSEGNMGRNEKLFF.

The J gene is TRBJ2-4, the V gene TRBV29-1, with TRBD1 identical over 7 bases. J was trimmed by 2 bases and V by 7 bases; bases with no gene match: 5. Germline CDR1 reads SQVTM; CDR2 reads ANQGSEA. The CDR3 contains 13 residues. The CDR3 here is CSAEQGSKNIQYF. Here the CDR3 DNA reads TGCAGCGCCGAACAGGGGTCCAAAAACATTCAGTACTTC.

This clonotype has a handful of counts. The chain has TRBV7-2 and TRBJ1-5; maybe TRBD1 (5 bases). V lost 4 bases to trimming and J lost 6 bases, with 10 bases between them. The germline gives CDR1 SGHTA, CDR2 FQGNSA. The CDR3 is 13 amino acids. CDR3 amino acids: CASSSVGGQPQHF. The DNA for the CDR3 is TGTGCCAGCAGCTCCGTCGGGGGTCAGCCCCAGCATTTT.

This clonotype came up many times. The chain uses TRBV29-1 and TRBJ2-7, with 9 nucleotides matching TRBD1. CDR1 is SQVTM and CDR2 is ANQGSEA in the germline V gene. The CDR3 spans 12 residues. J lost 10 bases, V lost 0 bases, and 4 bases had no gene match. This chain's CDR3 is CSVEEDRGIQYF. DNA of the CDR3: TGCAGCGTTGAAGAGGACAGGGGAATCCAGTACTTC.

The chain is built from TRBV24-1 and TRBJ2-1, with D perhaps TRBD1 or TRBD2 (6 bases each). Germline CDR1 reads KGHDR; CDR2 reads SFDVKD. The CDR3 consists of 11 residues. With 5 bases removed from V and 13 bases from J, the gap between germline ends came to 11 bases. This CDR3 reads CATSGGDIQFF. CDR3 sequence (DNA): TGTGCCACCAGTGGGGGGGACATACAGTTCTTC.